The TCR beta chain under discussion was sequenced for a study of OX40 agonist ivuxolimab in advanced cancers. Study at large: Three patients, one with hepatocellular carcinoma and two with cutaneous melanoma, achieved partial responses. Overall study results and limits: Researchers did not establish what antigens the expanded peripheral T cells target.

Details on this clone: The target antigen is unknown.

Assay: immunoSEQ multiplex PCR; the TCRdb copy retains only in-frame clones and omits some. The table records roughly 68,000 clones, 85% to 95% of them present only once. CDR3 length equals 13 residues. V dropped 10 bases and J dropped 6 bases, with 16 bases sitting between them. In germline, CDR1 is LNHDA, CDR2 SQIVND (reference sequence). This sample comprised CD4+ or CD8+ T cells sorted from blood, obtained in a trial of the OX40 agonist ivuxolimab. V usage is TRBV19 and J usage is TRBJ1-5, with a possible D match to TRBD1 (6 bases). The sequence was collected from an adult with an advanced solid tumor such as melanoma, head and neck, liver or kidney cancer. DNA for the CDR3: TGTGCCACAACCCAGGGCAGGGGTCAGCCCCAGCATTTT. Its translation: CATTQGRGQPQHF.